This T cell receptor (beta chain) is drawn from a study of T cell repertoires in cytomegalovirus infection. Study details: TCR beta signatures that were public indicated CMV infection and matching HLA type. Study-wide findings and caveats: HLA-C-restricted CMV-specific TCR beta clonotypes prevailed in the ex vivo response.

TCRdb independently ran MiXCR on the reads; one entry per CDR3 protein. Of about a million distinct CDR3 sequences listed, less than 40% are singletons. Germline V gene lookup returns CDR1 SEHNR and CDR2 FQNEAQ (reference sequence). The CDR3 has 15 amino acids. V lost 4 bases to trimming and J lost 3 bases; unmatched junction nucleotides: 8. A word on this clonotype: Its antigen remains unknown.

The sequence was obtained from a human donor in good health (CMV status not recorded). Some clones in this sample may be carry-over from other donors' samples. The chain has TRBV7-9 and TRBJ1-2; TRBD1 matches at 7 bases. This material consisted of cultured CD8+ T cells from PBMCs, taken from culture after CMV antigen stimulation. The CDR3: CASSSFRDSDYGYTF. The CDR3 DNA reads TGTGCCAGCAGCTCCTTCCGGGACAGTGACTATGGCTACACCTTC.